This note documents a single TCR beta chain sequence. This specimen belongs to a study of blood T cell repertoires in COVID-19. In the source study's methods: Reference gene primer amplification yielded estimated nucleated cell counts. Assay used: immunoSEQ multiplex PCR; TCRdb lists only in-frame clones, some missing. The D gene and trimming were derived from the DNA, and the V and J assignments and clone size from that table. The sample lists some 530,000 clones, 70% to 90% seen once, with about 3.2% in the top ten. In germline, CDR1 is SEHNR, CDR2 FQNEAQ (reference sequence). This CDR3 spans 12 amino acids. Trimming shortened V by 4 bases and J by 5 bases, and 5 bases separated the two germline ends.

The chain carries TRBV7-9 and TRBJ2-2, with unresolved D. The sequenced material came from peripheral blood. The clonotype was recovered from a human donor in a cohort sampled during active COVID-19. CDR3 sequence (DNA): TGTGCCAGCAGCTCCCCGACCGGGGAGCTGTTTTTT. Translated, it gives CASSSPTGELFF.